This entry lists 5 T cell receptor beta chains sequenced from one sample in a study of blood T cell repertoires in COVID-19. Libraries were prepared by immunoSEQ multiplex PCR; TCRdb keeps only in-frame clonotypes and omits some of them. The sample gives around 480,000 clones, about nine tenths of which show up once; 0.7% is in the top ten. Sample: PBMCs or T cells enriched from blood (not recorded which). The receptor source for this set is a woman between 18 and 29 years old who had recovered from COVID-19.

This sequence joins TRBV14 and TRBJ1-1, with no clear D. Between the trimmed V and J ends, which lost 4 bases and 0 bases, there was a span of 12 bases. Looked up from germline, CDR1 is SGHDN and CDR2 is FVKESK. This CDR3 is built from 15 residues. The CDR3 nucleotides read TGTGCCAGCAGCCCCCGTGCAGAACTGAACACTGAAGCTTTCTTT. Amino acids: CASSPRAELNTEAFF.

The rearrangement joins TRBV11-2 to TRBJ2-7; tentative D call: TRBD1 (5 bases). With 3 bases removed from V and 1 base from J, the gap between germline ends came to 7 bases. The CDR3 has 13 residues. Germline CDR1 is SGHAT and CDR2 is FQNNGV. In DNA, the CDR3 is TGTGCCAGCAGCTTTGGGGCTTCCTACGAGCAGTACTTC. Protein sequence: CASSFGASYEQYF.

In its sample, this clone was seen once. The chain has TRBV7-8 and TRBJ2-5; 10 nucleotides agree with TRBD2. CDR1 and CDR2 (germline): SGHVS, FQNEAQ. Unmatched junction bases numbered 8, after V lost 5 bases and J lost 5 bases. The CDR3 extends over 15 amino acids. The CDR3 spells CASSPHSGGDETQYF. CDR3 bases: TGTGCCAGCAGCCCTCACAGCGGGGGGGATGAGACCCAGTACTTC.

This chain links TRBV13 with TRBJ1-6, with D possibly matching TRBD1 (6 bases). The CDR3 is made up of 14 amino acids. Trimming shortened V by 5 bases and J by 9 bases, and 14 bases separated the two germline ends. The germline V gene has CDR1 PRHDT and CDR2 FYEKMQ (reference sequence). Here the CDR3 reads CASSLGAESSPLHF. CDR3 DNA: TGTGCCAGCAGCCTGGGGGCAGAGAGTTCACCCCTCCACTTT.

The chain employs TRBV15 and TRBJ1-1; TRBD1 is a possible D gene (5 bases). CDR1 is LNHNV and CDR2 is YYDKDF in the germline V gene (reference sequence). V lost 1 base and J lost 5, with 11 bases in between. This CDR3 has 14 amino acids. CDR3: CATSRGAGQTEAFF. The CDR3 region has the DNA TGTGCCACCAGCAGAGGGGCAGGACAAACTGAAGCTTTCTTT.